This T cell receptor beta chain comes out of a study of cytomegalovirus exposure and HLA in healthy donors. CDR3 length: 18 residues. Germline V lookup: CDR1 SGHAT, CDR2 FQNNGV. V shed 1 base and J shed 0 bases, with 19 bases lying between them. PCR used 60 Vbeta primers and 13 Jbeta primers. TCRdb's table, derived via immunoSEQ multiplex PCR, lists solely in-frame clones and lacks some. The table includes over 200,000 clones, around 73% detected once. This receptor was identified in a male donor in good health and CMV-seronegative. The J gene is TRBJ2-7, the V gene TRBV11-2; D might be TRBD1 (5 bases). Sequencing was carried out using PBMCs. CDR3 region: CASSLASGALRSSYEQYF. The CDR3 bases are TGTGCCAGCAGCTTAGCTTCTGGGGCACTAAGGAGCTCCTACGAGCAGTACTTC.